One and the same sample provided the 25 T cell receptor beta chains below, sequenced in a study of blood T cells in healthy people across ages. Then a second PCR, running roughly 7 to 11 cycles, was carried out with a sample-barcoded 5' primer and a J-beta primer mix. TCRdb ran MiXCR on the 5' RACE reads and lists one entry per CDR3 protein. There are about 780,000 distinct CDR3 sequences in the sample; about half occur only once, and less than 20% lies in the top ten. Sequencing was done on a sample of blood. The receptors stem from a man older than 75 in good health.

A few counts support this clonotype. The CDR3 DNA follows: TGCGCCAGCAGCCCCGGACAGGGGGCTGAAGCTTTCTTT. This encodes CASSPGQGAEAFF. The chain is built from TRBV5-1 and TRBJ1-1, with TRBD1 identical over 10 bases. J gave up 6 bases and V 4 bases, and 3 bases lay outside the gene matches. This CDR3 region has 13 residues. Germline V gene lookup returns CDR1 SGHRS and CDR2 YFSETQ.

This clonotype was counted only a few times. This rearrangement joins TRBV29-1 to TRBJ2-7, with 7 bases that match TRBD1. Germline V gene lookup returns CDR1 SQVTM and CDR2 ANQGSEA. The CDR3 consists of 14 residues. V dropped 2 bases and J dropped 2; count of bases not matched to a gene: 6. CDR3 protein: CSVELQTGTYEQYF. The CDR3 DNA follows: TGCAGCGTTGAACTCCAGACAGGGACCTACGAGCAGTACTTC.

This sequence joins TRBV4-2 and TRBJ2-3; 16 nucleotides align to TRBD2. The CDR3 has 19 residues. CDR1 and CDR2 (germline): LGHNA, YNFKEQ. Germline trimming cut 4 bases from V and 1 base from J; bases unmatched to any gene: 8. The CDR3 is CASSRTGTSGRAGTDTQYF. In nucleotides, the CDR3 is TGTGCCAGCAGCCGCACCGGGACTAGCGGGAGGGCCGGCACAGATACGCAGTATTTT.

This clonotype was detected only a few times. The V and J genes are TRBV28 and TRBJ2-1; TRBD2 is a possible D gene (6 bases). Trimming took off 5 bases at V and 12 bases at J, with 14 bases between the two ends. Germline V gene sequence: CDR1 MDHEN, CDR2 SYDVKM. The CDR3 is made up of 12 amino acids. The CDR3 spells CASSRDRRGQFF. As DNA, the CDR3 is TGTGCCAGCAGTAGGGACCGGCGGGGGCAGTTCTTC.

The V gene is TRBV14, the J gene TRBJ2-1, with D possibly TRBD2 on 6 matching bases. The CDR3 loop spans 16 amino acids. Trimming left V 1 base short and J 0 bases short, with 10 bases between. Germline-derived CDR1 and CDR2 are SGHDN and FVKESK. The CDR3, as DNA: TGTGCCAGCAGCCAAGCACCTAGCGCCTCCTACAATGAGCAGTTCTTC. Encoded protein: CASSQAPSASYNEQFF.

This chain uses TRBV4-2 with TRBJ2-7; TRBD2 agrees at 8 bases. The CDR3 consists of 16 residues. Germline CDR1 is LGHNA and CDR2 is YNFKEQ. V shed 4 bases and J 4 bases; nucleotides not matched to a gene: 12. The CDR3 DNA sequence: TGTGCCAGCAGCCCGCAGAGCGGGAGACCCTCATACGAGCAGTACTTC. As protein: CASSPQSGRPSYEQYF.

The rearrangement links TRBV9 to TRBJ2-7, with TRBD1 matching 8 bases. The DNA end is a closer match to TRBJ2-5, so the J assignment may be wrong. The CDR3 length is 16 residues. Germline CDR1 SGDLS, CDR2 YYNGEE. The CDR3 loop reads CASSDYPGGAGETQYF. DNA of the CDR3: TGTGCCAGCAGCGATTACCCAGGGGGCGCGGGGGAGACCCAGTACTTC.

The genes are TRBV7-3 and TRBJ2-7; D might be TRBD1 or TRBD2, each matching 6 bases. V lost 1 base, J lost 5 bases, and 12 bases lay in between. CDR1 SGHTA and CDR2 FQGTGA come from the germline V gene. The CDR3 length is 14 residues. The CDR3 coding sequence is TGTGCCAGCAGCTTAAACAGGGCTAGCGACGAGCAGTACTTC. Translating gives CASSLNRASDEQYF.

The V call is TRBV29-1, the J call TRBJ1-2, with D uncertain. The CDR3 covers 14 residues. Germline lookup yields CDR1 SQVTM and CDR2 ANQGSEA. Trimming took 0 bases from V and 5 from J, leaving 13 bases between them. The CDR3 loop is CSVEDRTESYGYTF. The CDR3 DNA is TGCAGCGTTGAAGATCGAACAGAGTCGTATGGCTACACCTTC.

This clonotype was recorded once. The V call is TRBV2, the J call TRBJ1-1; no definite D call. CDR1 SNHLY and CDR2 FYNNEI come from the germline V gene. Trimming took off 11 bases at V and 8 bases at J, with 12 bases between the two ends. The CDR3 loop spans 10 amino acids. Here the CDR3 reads CADMDGEAFF. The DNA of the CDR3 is TGTGCCGACATGGATGGGGAAGCTTTCTTT.

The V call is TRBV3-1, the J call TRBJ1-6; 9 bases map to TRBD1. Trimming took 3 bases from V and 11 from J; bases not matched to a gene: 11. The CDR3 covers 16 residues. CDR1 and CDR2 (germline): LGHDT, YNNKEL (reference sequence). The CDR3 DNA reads TGTGCCAGCAGCCATCGAACCGGGACAGGGTTCGCACCCCTCCACTTT. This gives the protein CASSHRTGTGFAPLHF.

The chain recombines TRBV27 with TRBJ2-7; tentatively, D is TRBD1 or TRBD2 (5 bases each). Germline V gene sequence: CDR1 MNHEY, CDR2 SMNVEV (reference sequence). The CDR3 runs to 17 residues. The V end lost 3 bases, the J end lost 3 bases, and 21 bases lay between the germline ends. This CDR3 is CASSLSGRDVGIYEQYF. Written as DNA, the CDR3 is TGTGCCAGCAGTTTGTCAGGGAGAGATGTTGGGATCTACGAGCAGTACTTC.

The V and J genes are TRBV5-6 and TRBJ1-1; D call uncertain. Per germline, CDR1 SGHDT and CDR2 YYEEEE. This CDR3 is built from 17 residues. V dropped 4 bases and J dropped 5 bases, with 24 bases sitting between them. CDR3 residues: CASSLEGWVGKGTEAFF. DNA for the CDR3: TGTGCCAGCAGCCTGGAAGGTTGGGTGGGGAAAGGGACTGAAGCTTTCTTT.

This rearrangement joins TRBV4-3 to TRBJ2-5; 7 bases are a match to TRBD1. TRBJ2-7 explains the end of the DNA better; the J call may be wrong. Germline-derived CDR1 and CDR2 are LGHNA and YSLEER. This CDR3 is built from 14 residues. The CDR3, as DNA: TGCGCCAGCAGCCTTGGGACAGTTAACTACGAGCAGTACTTC. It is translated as CASSLGTVNYEQYF.

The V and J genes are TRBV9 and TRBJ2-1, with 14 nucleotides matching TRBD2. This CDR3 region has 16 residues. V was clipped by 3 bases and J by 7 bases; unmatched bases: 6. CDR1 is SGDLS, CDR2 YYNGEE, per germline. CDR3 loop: CASSGRLAGGGNEQFF. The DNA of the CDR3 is TGTGCCAGCAGCGGTAGACTAGCGGGAGGGGGGAATGAGCAGTTCTTC.

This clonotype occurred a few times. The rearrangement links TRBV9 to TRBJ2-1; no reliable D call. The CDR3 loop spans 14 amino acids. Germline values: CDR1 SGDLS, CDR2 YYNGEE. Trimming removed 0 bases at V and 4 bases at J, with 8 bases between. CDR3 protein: CASSVEAAYNEQFF. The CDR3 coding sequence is TGTGCCAGCAGCGTAGAGGCAGCTTACAATGAGCAGTTCTTC.

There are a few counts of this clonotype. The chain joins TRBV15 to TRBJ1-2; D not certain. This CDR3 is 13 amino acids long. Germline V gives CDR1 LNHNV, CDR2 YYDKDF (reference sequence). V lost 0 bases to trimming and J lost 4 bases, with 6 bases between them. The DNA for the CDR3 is TGTGCCACCAGCAGAGAACTAACCTATGGCTACACCTTC. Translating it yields CATSRELTYGYTF.

As DNA, the CDR3 is TGTGCCAGCAGAAAGGGGACTTCATGCAATGAGCAGTTCTTC. Protein sequence: CASRKGTSCNEQFF. The chain links TRBV27 to TRBJ2-1; tentatively, D is TRBD2 (6 bases). Germline V gene data show CDR1 as MNHEY and CDR2 as SMNVEV (reference sequence). V gave up 6 bases and J gave up 6 bases, with 15 bases separating them. This CDR3 spans 14 amino acids.

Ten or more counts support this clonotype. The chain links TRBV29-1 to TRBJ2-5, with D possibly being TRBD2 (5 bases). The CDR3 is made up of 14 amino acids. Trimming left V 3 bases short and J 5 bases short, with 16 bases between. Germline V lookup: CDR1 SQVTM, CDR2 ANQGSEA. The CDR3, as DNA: TGCAGCGTTGATACTGGTACTAGTCGGGAGACCCAGTACTTC. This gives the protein CSVDTGTSRETQYF.

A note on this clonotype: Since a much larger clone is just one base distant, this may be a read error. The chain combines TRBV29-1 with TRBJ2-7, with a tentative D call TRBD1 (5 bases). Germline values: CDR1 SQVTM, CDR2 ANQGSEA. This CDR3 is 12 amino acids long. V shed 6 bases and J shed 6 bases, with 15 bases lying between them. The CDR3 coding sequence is TGCAGCGTGCAGGGTGGCGGTGGCGAGCAGTACTTC. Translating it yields CSVQGGGGEQYF.

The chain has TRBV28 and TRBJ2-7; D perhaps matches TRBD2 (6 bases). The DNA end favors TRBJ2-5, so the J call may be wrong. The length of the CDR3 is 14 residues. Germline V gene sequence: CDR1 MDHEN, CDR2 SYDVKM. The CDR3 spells CASSSSGLSETQYF. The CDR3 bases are TGTGCCAGCAGTTCGAGCGGGCTTTCAGAGACCCAGTACTTC.

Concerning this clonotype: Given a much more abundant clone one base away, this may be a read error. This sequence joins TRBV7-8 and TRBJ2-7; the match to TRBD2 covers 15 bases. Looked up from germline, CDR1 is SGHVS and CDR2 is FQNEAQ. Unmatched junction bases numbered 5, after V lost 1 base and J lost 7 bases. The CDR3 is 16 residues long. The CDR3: CASSLDSGLAGGEQYF. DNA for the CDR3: TGTGCCAGCAGCTTAGATTCTGGACTAGCGGGAGGGGAGCAGTACTTC.

This CDR3 reads CASSLEREALQFF. The CDR3, as DNA: TGTGCCAGCAGCTTAGAGCGGGAGGCGTTGCAGTTCTTC. The chain couples TRBV11-2 to TRBJ2-1; 8 bases agree with TRBD2. Germline CDR1 and CDR2: SGHAT and FQNNGV. V lost 0 bases, J lost 12 bases, and 4 bases stayed unmatched. This CDR3 is 13 amino acids long. The whole variable domain, remainder taken from reference TRBV11-2 and TRBJ2-1, is EAGVAQSPRYKIIEKRQSVAFWCNPISGHATLYWYQQILGQGPKLLIQFQNNGVVDDSQLPKDRFSAERLKGVDSTLKIQPAKLEDSAVYLCASSLEREALQFFGPGTRLTVL.

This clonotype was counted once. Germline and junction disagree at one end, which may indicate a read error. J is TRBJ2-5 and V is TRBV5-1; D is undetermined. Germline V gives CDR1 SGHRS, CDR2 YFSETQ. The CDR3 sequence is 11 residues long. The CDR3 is CASNLKETQYF. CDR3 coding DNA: TGCGCCAGCAACTTGAAAGAGACCCAGTACTTC.

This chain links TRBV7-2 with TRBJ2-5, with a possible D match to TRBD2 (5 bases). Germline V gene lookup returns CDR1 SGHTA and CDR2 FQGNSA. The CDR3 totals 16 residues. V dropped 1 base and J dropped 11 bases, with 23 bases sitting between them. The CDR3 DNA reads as TGTGCCAGCAGCTTAGTCTCCGGACTTAGCACACATGAGCAGTACTTC. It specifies CASSLVSGLSTHEQYF.